The 7 T cell receptor beta chains reported below all come from one sample, sequenced in a study of beta chain features in type 1 diabetes. Study-wide findings and caveats: Moderate but significant shortening of TCRB CDR3s was recorded in all four CD4+ subsets from Type 1 diabetes patients.

No antigen has been assigned to these receptors. Isolated RNA was reverse transcribed in full, so expressed TCRB transcripts were sequenced. TCRdb keeps only in-frame clones here, not all; method: immunoSEQ multiplex PCR. The sample lists about 260,000 clones; roughly 25% were seen once. Sequenced: naive CD4+ T cells from blood. Receptors originate from a woman aged 25 to 39 with type 1 diabetes.

This chain uses TRBV28 with TRBJ2-7; TRBD2 matches 10 bases. V gave up 0 bases and J gave up 0 bases; unmatched junction bases: 8. The germline gives CDR1 MDHEN, CDR2 SYDVKM. The CDR3 loop spans 18 amino acids. In nucleotides, the CDR3 is TGTGCCAGCAGTTTATGGCTAGCGGGAGACTTTCTCTCCTACGAGCAGTACTTC. Translated: CASSLWLAGDFLSYEQYF.

This chain links TRBV7-9 with TRBJ1-3; 7 nucleotides line up with TRBD1. Germline CDR1 and CDR2: SEHNR and FQNEAQ (reference sequence). The CDR3 extends over 16 amino acids. V was pared by 5 bases and J by 1 base, with 8 bases of the junction left unmatched. The CDR3: CASSPRQGSSGNTIYF. The CDR3 DNA reads TGTGCCAGCAGCCCCCGACAGGGTTCGTCTGGAAACACCATATATTTT.

The DNA of the CDR3 is TGTGCGCGGGGGACTGAGACCCAGTACTTC. Residues: CARGTETQYF. The V and J genes are TRBV30 and TRBJ2-5; 7 bases fit TRBD2. CDR1 GTSNPN and CDR2 SVGIG come from the germline V gene (reference sequence). This CDR3 contains 10 residues. Full variable domain (remainder filled in from reference TRBV30 and TRBJ2-5): SQTIHQWPATLVQPVGSPLSLECTVEGTSNPNLYWYRQAAGRGLQLLFYSVGIGQISSEVPQNLSASRPQDRQFILSSKKLLLSDSGFYLCARGTETQYFGPGTRLLVL.

The sample holds a few counts of this clone. The rearrangement joins TRBV7-9 to TRBJ2-7; 8 bases map to TRBD2. This CDR3 has 13 residues. J was trimmed by 4 bases and V by 4 bases; bases with no gene match: 3. Germline CDR1 SEHNR, CDR2 FQNEAQ (reference sequence). CDR3: CASSSSGPYEQYF. The CDR3 DNA follows: TGTGCCAGCAGCTCTAGCGGGCCTTACGAGCAGTACTTC. Complete variable domain (other parts from reference TRBV7-9 and TRBJ2-7): DTGVSQNPRHKITKRGQNVTFRCDPISEHNRLYWYRQTLGQGPEFLTYFQNEAQLEKSRLLSDRFSAERPKGSFSTLEIQRTEQGDSAMYLCASSSSGPYEQYFGPGTRLTVT.

The rearrangement uses TRBV9 and TRBJ1-3, with D possibly being TRBD1 (6 bases). CDR1 is SGDLS and CDR2 is YYNGEE in the germline V gene. V was shortened by 2 bases and J by 0 bases, with 9 bases between the two germline ends. The CDR3 length is 15 residues. The CDR3 DNA is TGTGCCAGCAGCGTTACAGGGTCCTCTGGAAACACCATATATTTT. Its translation: CASSVTGSSGNTIYF.

The chain employs TRBV28 and TRBJ1-5; D not resolved. Germline CDR1 MDHEN, CDR2 SYDVKM. Trimming took off 7 bases at V and 4 bases at J, with 11 bases between the two ends. The CDR3 is made up of 13 amino acids. CDR3 sequence (DNA): TGTGCCAGCACCAGAATTCAAAATCAGCCCCAGCATTTT. Encoded protein: CASTRIQNQPQHF. The complete variable domain, with remaining parts taken from reference TRBV28 and TRBJ1-5, reads DVKVTQSSRYLVKRTGEKVFLECVQDMDHENMFWYRQDPGLGLRLIYFSYDVKMKEKGDIPEGYSVSREKKERFSLILESASTNQTSMYLCASTRIQNQPQHFGDGTRLSIL.

This clone was observed a few times. This rearrangement joins TRBV29-1 to TRBJ1-4, with 7 bases identical to TRBD1. This CDR3 is 13 amino acids long. The V gene end was trimmed by 4 bases and the J gene end by 8 bases; junction bases not matched to a gene: 7. Germline loops: CDR1 SQVTM, CDR2 ANQGSEA. CDR3: CSVGETGWEKLFF. As DNA, the CDR3 is TGCAGCGTTGGAGAGACAGGGTGGGAAAAACTGTTTTTT. Full variable domain (missing parts from reference TRBV29-1 and TRBJ1-4): SAVISQKPSRDICQRGTSLTIQCQVDSQVTMMFWYRQQPGQSLTLIATANQGSEATYESGFVIDKFPISRPNLTFSTLTVSNMSPEDSSIYLCSVGETGWEKLFFGSGTQLSVL.